Each of the 3 T cell receptor beta chains below was sequenced from the same sample in a study of type 1 and type 2 diabetes patients. Genomic DNA was the PCR template. The TCR beta CDR3 region was amplified using 30 forward and 13 reverse primers. TCRdb itself ran the multiplex PCR reads through MiXCR, one entry per CDR3 protein. The sample holds fewer than 300,000 distinct CDR3 sequences; approximately 50% are singletons and the top ten take roughly an eighth. The material sequenced was peripheral blood mononuclear cells (PBMCs). The source of these receptors is a man between 18 and 29 years old with type 2 diabetes.

J is TRBJ2-5 and V is TRBV20-1, with D possibly being TRBD2 (6 bases). The J call may not be correct, given that the DNA end is closer to TRBJ2-1. The CDR3 is 14 residues long. From germline, CDR1 is DFQATT and CDR2 SNEGSKA (reference sequence). The CDR3: CSARVGSSGREQFF. DNA for the CDR3: TGCAGTGCTAGAGTCGGCTCCTCAGGGAGGGAGCAGTTCTTC.

The chain has TRBV5-1 and TRBJ1-1, with 8 bases lining up with TRBD1. The germline CDR1 and CDR2 sequences are SGHRS and YFSETQ. The ends lost 4 bases at V and 9 bases at J; junction bases unmatched: 8. The CDR3 runs 13 residues. The CDR3 spells CASSQSWDRQAFF. The CDR3 region has the DNA TGCGCCAGCAGCCAGTCTTGGGACAGGCAAGCTTTCTTT.

This clonotype came up a few times. This rearrangement joins TRBV20-1 to TRBJ2-7; D uncertain. Near its end, the DNA agrees better with TRBJ2-5, so the J call may be wrong. CDR3 size: 13 residues. Germline V lookup: CDR1 DFQATT, CDR2 SNEGSKA (reference sequence). The CDR3 loop reads CSARANFQETQYF. The CDR3, as DNA: TGCAGTGCTAGAGCAAACTTCCAAGAGACCCAGTACTTC.